The clone carrying this TCR beta chain was recorded a few times. What it binds is not known. CDR1 and CDR2 from the germline V gene are LGHNA and YNFKEQ. CDR3 length: 13 residues. With 5 bases clipped from V and 7 bases from J, the junction kept 7 bases outside the gene matches. Sequenced by immunoSEQ multiplex PCR; TCRdb stores in-frame clones only, minus some. The sample contains 100,000 to 150,000 clones, nearly 80% of which appear only once. These data are taken from a study of radiotherapy plus CTLA-4 blockade in lung cancer. About the study: Objective responses were seen in more than 15% of patients, disease control in approximately 30%. Study-wide findings and caveats: Early clone dynamics of blood T cells, plus interferon-beta, reportedly predicted response best. TCR clones of tumor origin grew in blood after radiotherapy plus ipilimumab.

Treatment of patients with chemo-refractory metastatic non-small-cell lung cancer consisted of focal radiation plus CTLA-4 blockade with ipilimumab. This sample comprised peripheral blood, obtained from a patient treated with radiotherapy plus ipilimumab. The chain couples TRBV4-2 to TRBJ1-1, with 7 bases aligning to TRBD1. This TCR was sampled from a human donor with non-small cell lung cancer who had a partial response to radiotherapy plus ipilimumab. This chain's CDR3 is CASSLPPGGEAFF. The CDR3 bases are TGTGCCAGCAGCTTACCACCAGGGGGTGAAGCTTTCTTT.